This TCR beta chain derives from a study of cytomegalovirus exposure and HLA in healthy donors. Comments on this clone: Its specificity is unknown.

The PCR contained 60 Vbeta and 13 Jbeta primers. Data came from immunoSEQ multiplex PCR; TCRdb stores just in-frame clones and leaves some out. The sample contains fewer than 200,000 clones, roughly 80% of which appear only once. Regarding the study as a whole: Most TCR sequences showed up rarely, but some public TCRs showed up in many donors. The majority of CMV-associated TCR beta chains were reported as apparently HLA-restricted in a later analysis. Among donors in an Asian-associated ancestry cluster, a later analysis reportedly found fewer N-insertions than the roughly 650-donor mean.

The length of the CDR3 is 14 residues. From germline, CDR1 is SEHNR and CDR2 FQNEAQ (reference sequence). V was pared by 2 bases and J by 4 bases, with 4 bases of the junction left unmatched. The sequencing sample was made of PBMCs. The chain carries TRBV7-9 and TRBJ1-2, with 7 bases matching TRBD1. The sequence was obtained from a man in his forties or fifties in good health and CMV-seronegative. CDR3: CASSLRQGPYGYTF. The DNA of the CDR3 is TGTGCCAGCAGCTTAAGACAGGGACCCTATGGCTACACCTTC.